A single sample is the source of the 13 T cell receptor beta chains below, sequenced in a study of cytomegalovirus exposure and HLA in healthy donors. Method: immunoSEQ multiplex PCR; TCRdb's copy keeps in-frame clones and lacks some. The sample includes about 50,000 clones, almost 95% of them seen just once. Sequencing was carried out using PBMCs. These receptors came from a man aged 18 to 29 in good health and CMV-seronegative.

This clone was detected once. The genes are TRBV6-5 and TRBJ2-7; D gene unclear. With 0 bases removed from V and 2 bases from J, the gap between germline ends came to 8 bases. The CDR3 consists of 14 residues. CDR1 and CDR2 (germline): MNHEY, SVGAGI. CDR3 loop: CASSYSAGAYEQYF. The CDR3 bases are TGTGCCAGCAGTTACTCGGCCGGAGCCTACGAGCAGTACTTC.

The chain couples TRBV2 to TRBJ2-2; no firm D call. Trimming removed 6 bases from V and 5 bases from J, with 4 bases in between. The germline V gene has CDR1 SNHLY and CDR2 FYNNEI. This CDR3 has 11 amino acids. This CDR3 reads CASRETGELFF. The CDR3 DNA sequence: TGTGCCAGCAGGGAGACCGGGGAGCTGTTTTTT.

V and J are TRBV11-2 and TRBJ2-1; D gene uncertain. CDR1 SGHAT and CDR2 FQNNGV come from the germline V gene. Trimming shortened V by 5 bases and J by 2 bases, and 19 bases separated the two germline ends. This CDR3 contains 17 residues. The CDR3 sequence: CASSHSHREIAYNEQFF. For the CDR3, the DNA is TGTGCCAGCAGCCACTCTCATCGAGAAATCGCCTACAATGAGCAGTTCTTC.

V usage is TRBV7-2 and J usage is TRBJ2-7; 10 positions match TRBD2. The CDR3 has 15 residues. The trim removed 5 bases at V and 1 base at J, leaving 5 bases unmatched. Looked up from germline, CDR1 is SGHTA and CDR2 is FQGNSA. DNA of the CDR3: TGTGCCAGCAGCGCTAGCGGGAGCCTTTCCTACGAGCAGTACTTC. Translating gives CASSASGSLSYEQYF.

CDR3 bases: TGTGCCAGCAGCTTTTACCCTCAGGGGGCCGGGAATGAGCAGTTCTTC. It is translated as CASSFYPQGAGNEQFF. V gene TRBV7-8 combines with J gene TRBJ2-1, with 8 bases matching TRBD1. The V and J ends lost 3 bases and 7 bases, in that order; junction bases with no gene match: 11. Germline lookup yields CDR1 SGHVS and CDR2 FQNEAQ. The CDR3 length is 16 residues.

The chain is built from TRBV28 and TRBJ2-1; D is undetermined. The CDR3 has 14 amino acids. Trimming took off 3 bases at V and 5 bases at J, with 11 bases between the two ends. Germline loops: CDR1 MDHEN, CDR2 SYDVKM. Written as DNA, the CDR3 is TGTGCCAGCAGTTTTCATGGGCCCGACAATGAGCAGTTCTTC. Residues: CASSFHGPDNEQFF.

The rearrangement uses TRBV7-9 and TRBJ2-6; 7 nucleotides line up with TRBD1. V shed 8 bases, J shed 0 bases, and the junction held 16 bases outside the gene matches. Germline loops: CDR1 SEHNR, CDR2 FQNEAQ (reference sequence). The CDR3 runs to 19 residues. CDR3 protein: CASLSGSTGIPSGANVLTF. CDR3 sequence (DNA): TGTGCCAGCCTCTCCGGGTCGACAGGGATTCCCTCTGGGGCCAACGTCCTGACTTTC.

The rearrangement joins TRBV19 to TRBJ2-3, with TRBD1 as a possible D gene (5 bases). Germline values: CDR1 LNHDA, CDR2 SQIVND (reference sequence). V was shortened by 1 base and J by 2 bases, with 13 bases between the two germline ends. This CDR3 is 16 amino acids long. The CDR3 DNA reads as TGTGCCAGTAGTATAGGAAGGGGCAGAGACACAGATACGCAGTATTTT. Residues: CASSIGRGRDTDTQYF.

The rearrangement joins TRBV28 to TRBJ1-1; D possibly corresponds to TRBD1 (6 bases). This CDR3 contains 14 residues. Germline lookup yields CDR1 MDHEN and CDR2 SYDVKM. Trimming cost V 6 bases and J 4 bases, with 15 bases left between them. For the CDR3, the DNA is TGTGCCAGCAGCCTTACTTGGACAGCCACTGAAGCTTTCTTT. Protein: CASSLTWTATEAFF. Looking up the rest from reference TRBV28 and TRBJ1-1 gives the full variable domain: DVKVTQSSRYLVKRTGEKVFLECVQDMDHENMFWYRQDPGLGLRLIYFSYDVKMKEKGDIPEGYSVSREKKERFSLILESASTNQTSMYLCASSLTWTATEAFFGQGTRLTVV.

This clone was recorded once. The chain couples TRBV7-8 to TRBJ2-7, with TRBD2 as a possible D gene (6 bases). Trimming removed 0 bases from V and 3 bases from J, with 9 bases in between. The CDR3 runs 14 residues. Per the germline V gene, CDR1 is SGHVS and CDR2 is FQNEAQ. CDR3 loop: CASSLALTSYEQYF. As DNA, the CDR3 is TGTGCCAGCAGCTTAGCCCTGACTAGCTACGAGCAGTACTTC.

This chain links TRBV6-1 with TRBJ2-1, with 8 bases that match TRBD2. This CDR3 is 14 amino acids long. Germline CDR1 is MNHNS and CDR2 is SASEGT. V was pared by 8 bases and J by 8 bases, with 11 bases of the junction left unmatched. The CDR3 protein is CASGEGSGSDEQFF. The CDR3 bases are TGTGCCAGCGGCGAGGGAAGCGGGAGCGATGAGCAGTTCTTC.

J is TRBJ2-4 and V is TRBV6-1; D possibly corresponds to TRBD2 (6 bases). The CDR3 spans 14 residues. Trimming pared 6 bases from V and 5 bases from J, leaving 14 bases between. Germline CDR1 MNHNS, CDR2 SASEGT. In nucleotides, the CDR3 is TGTGCCAGCAGGGGTCAGTGGGGGGAAAACATTCAGTACTTC. Its translation: CASRGQWGENIQYF.

DNA for the CDR3: TGTGCCTGGAGTGTATCTAGCGGGACGGCCAGGGAGCTGTTTTTT. Its protein is CAWSVSSGTARELFF. The chain joins TRBV30 to TRBJ2-2, with 9 bases aligning to TRBD2. CDR3 length: 15 residues. CDR1 is GTSNPN and CDR2 is SVGIG in the germline V gene (reference sequence). Unmatched junction bases numbered 8, after V lost 0 bases and J lost 9 bases.